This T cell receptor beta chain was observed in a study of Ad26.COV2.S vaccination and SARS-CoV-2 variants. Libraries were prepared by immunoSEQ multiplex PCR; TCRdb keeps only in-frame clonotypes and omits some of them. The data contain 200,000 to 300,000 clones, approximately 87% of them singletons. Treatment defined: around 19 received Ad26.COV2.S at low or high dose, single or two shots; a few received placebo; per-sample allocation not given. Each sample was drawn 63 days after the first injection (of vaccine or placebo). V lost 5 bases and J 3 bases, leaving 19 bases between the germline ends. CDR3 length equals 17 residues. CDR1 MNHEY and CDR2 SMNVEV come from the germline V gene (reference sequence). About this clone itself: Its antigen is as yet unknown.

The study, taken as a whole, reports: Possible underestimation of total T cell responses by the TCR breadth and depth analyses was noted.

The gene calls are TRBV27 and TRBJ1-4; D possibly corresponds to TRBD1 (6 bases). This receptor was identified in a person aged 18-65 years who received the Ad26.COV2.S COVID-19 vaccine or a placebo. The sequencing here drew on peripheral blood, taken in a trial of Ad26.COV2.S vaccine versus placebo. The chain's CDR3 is CASSRRTGSRANEKLFF. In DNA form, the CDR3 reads TGTGCCAGCAGTCGACGAACAGGGTCTAGGGCTAATGAAAAACTGTTTTTT. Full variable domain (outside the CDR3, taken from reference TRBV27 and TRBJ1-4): EAQVTQNPRYLITVTGKKLTVTCSQNMNHEYMSWYRQDPGLGLRQIYYSMNVEVTDKGDVPEGYKVSRKEKRNFPLILESPSPNQTSLYFCASSRRTGSRANEKLFFGSGTQLSVL.